Listed here are 13 T cell receptor beta chains from one sample, sequenced in a study of molecular identifiers for immune sequencing clone quantification. Using its own MiXCR run on the PCR reads, TCRdb lists one record per CDR3 protein. The data contain approximately 500,000 distinct CDR3 sequences, approximately 25% of them seen just once; the ten biggest clones take up roughly 0.79%. Sequencing was carried out using naive CD8+ T cells from blood, with Jurkat cell RNA spiked in. Stated subset: FACS-sorted CD8+CD4-CCR7+CD45RA+ naive T cells. These receptors were obtained from a human donor in good health. Some libraries in this study had Jurkat cell RNA spiked in.

The chain combines TRBV19 with TRBJ1-1; perhaps TRBD1 as D (5 bases). The CDR3 runs 17 residues. Trimming removed 2 bases at V and 0 bases at J, with 16 bases between. Germline values: CDR1 LNHDA, CDR2 SQIVND (reference sequence). CDR3: CASSILPQGGMNTEAFF. The CDR3 nucleotides read TGTGCCAGTAGTATATTGCCCCAGGGAGGGATGAACACTGAAGCTTTCTTT.

In this sample, this clonotype turned up many times. The V call is TRBV5-1, the J call TRBJ2-7; no definite D call. This CDR3 region has 15 residues. V dropped 2 bases and J dropped 0 bases, with 12 bases sitting between them. Per the germline V gene, CDR1 is SGHRS and CDR2 is YFSETQ. The CDR3 DNA sequence: TGCGCCAGCAGCTTCTCGGACGCTAGCTCCTACGAGCAGTACTTC. This gives the protein CASSFSDASSYEQYF.

The chain recombines TRBV6-5 with TRBJ2-7, with a possible D match to TRBD2 (5 bases). Trimming took 5 bases from V and 4 from J, leaving 15 bases between them. This CDR3 region has 14 residues. Germline loops: CDR1 MNHEY, CDR2 SVGAGI. CDR3 in amino acids: CASSSPGSGYEQYF. For the CDR3, the DNA is TGTGCCAGCAGTAGCCCTGGGAGTGGATACGAGCAGTACTTC.

This clonotype was recorded at least ten times. V and J are TRBV4-3 and TRBJ1-2; 7 nucleotides line up with TRBD1. Germline CDR1 is LGHNA and CDR2 is YSLEER. The CDR3 extends over 15 amino acids. With 1 base clipped from V and 6 bases from J, the junction kept 8 bases outside the gene matches. CDR3 loop: CASSQVEGAVDGYTF. CDR3 sequence (DNA): TGCGCCAGCAGCCAAGTCGAGGGGGCAGTCGATGGCTACACCTTC.

This clonotype was detected many times. This sequence joins TRBV6-2 or TRBV6-3 and TRBJ1-1; no firm D call. The CDR3 contains 11 residues. V lost 7 bases to trimming and J lost 4 bases, with 7 bases between them. Germline-derived CDR1 and CDR2 are MNHEY and SVGEGT. CDR3 amino acids: CASTLSTEAFF. The CDR3 bases are TGTGCCAGCACCCTTTCCACTGAAGCTTTCTTT.

Remarks on this clonotype: A single base separates this from a much larger clone, so it may be a read error. The rearrangement links TRBV11-2 to TRBJ2-3; no reliable D call. Germline lookup yields CDR1 SGHAT and CDR2 FQNNGV. V lost 6 bases, J lost 4 bases, and 11 bases lay in between. CDR3 length: 13 residues. CDR3 region: CASSTRSADTQYF. The DNA of the CDR3 is TGTGCCAGCAGTACCAGGAGCGCAGATACGCAGTATTTT. The full variable domain, with the rest looked up from reference TRBV11-2 and TRBJ2-3, is EAGVAQSPRYKIIEKRQSVAFWCNPISGHATLYWYQQILGQGPKLLIQFQNNGVVDDSQLPKDRFSAERLKGVDSTLKIQPAKLEDSAVYLCASSTRSADTQYFGPGTRLTVL.

This clonotype was seen at least ten times. The rearrangement joins TRBV12-5 to TRBJ1-2; TRBD1 might be the D (6 bases). Trimming took off 5 bases at V and 2 bases at J, with 21 bases between the two ends. CDR1 is LGHNT and CDR2 is FRNRAP in the germline V gene. The CDR3 is 17 residues long. The DNA for the CDR3 is TGTGCTAGTGGTGGGGTAGCCACCGGACAGTGGAACTATGGCTACACCTTC. It codes for CASGGVATGQWNYGYTF.

This chain connects TRBV30 to TRBJ2-7; TRBD1 is a possible D gene (6 bases). CDR1 GTSNPN and CDR2 SVGIG come from the germline V gene (reference sequence). The CDR3 is 15 residues long. V was cut by 4 bases and J by 1 base, with 17 bases left in between. CDR3 sequence reads: CAWTPPRQVSYEQYF. In DNA, the CDR3 is TGTGCCTGGACCCCTCCCCGACAGGTATCCTACGAGCAGTACTTC. The variable domain in full, completed from reference TRBV30 and TRBJ2-7, reads SQTIHQWPATLVQPVGSPLSLECTVEGTSNPNLYWYRQAAGRGLQLLFYSVGIGQISSEVPQNLSASRPQDRQFILSSKKLLLSDSGFYLCAWTPPRQVSYEQYFGPGTRLTVT.

This clonotype was counted at least ten times. The chain couples TRBV5-6 to TRBJ2-7; TRBD2 is a possible D gene (6 bases). V lost 4 bases, J lost 2 bases, and 13 bases lay in between. This CDR3 has 14 residues. Per the germline V gene, CDR1 is SGHDT and CDR2 is YYEEEE. The CDR3 loop reads CASSMGLRPYEQYF. The DNA of the CDR3 is TGTGCCAGCAGCATGGGACTTCGCCCCTACGAGCAGTACTTC. Based on the CDR3 plus reference TRBV5-6 and TRBJ2-7, the full variable domain is DAGVTQSPTHLIKTRGQQVTLRCSPKSGHDTVSWYQQALGQGPQFIFQYYEEEERQRGNFPDRFSGHQFPNYSSELNVNALLLGDSALYLCASSMGLRPYEQYFGPGTRLTVT.

In the case of this clonotype: A much larger clone lies one base from this, so it may be a read error. The rearrangement uses TRBV7-9 and TRBJ2-1, with D hard to call. The last part of the DNA fits TRBJ2-5 better; the J call may be wrong. Germline V gives CDR1 SEHNR, CDR2 FQNEAQ (reference sequence). The CDR3 sequence is 14 residues long. This chain's CDR3 is CARSLVSLQETQYF. CDR3 bases: TGTGCCAGGAGCTTAGTTTCCCTGCAAGAGACCCAGTACTTC.

This clonotype was seen ten or more times. V gene TRBV5-6 combines with J gene TRBJ2-3; 7 positions match TRBD2. The CDR3 has 16 residues. Germline V gene sequence: CDR1 SGHDT, CDR2 YYEEEE. Losses at the gene ends were 3 bases for V and 5 bases for J; bases not matched to a gene: 12. In DNA form, the CDR3 reads TGTGCCAGCAGCTCCCTTCGGACTAGGGCAGGAGATACGCAGTATTTT. Amino acid sequence: CASSSLRTRAGDTQYF.

This clonotype was counted at least ten times. V usage is TRBV28 and J usage is TRBJ2-3, with D possibly matching TRBD1 (6 bases). This CDR3 has 17 amino acids. The germline V gene has CDR1 MDHEN and CDR2 SYDVKM. Trimming shortened V by 2 bases and J by 2 bases, and 17 bases separated the two germline ends. The CDR3 region is CASSLPPQGSTTDTQYF. As DNA, the CDR3 is TGTGCCAGCAGTTTACCCCCGCAGGGGTCAACCACAGATACGCAGTATTTT.

This clonotype was seen only a few times. The V call is TRBV28, the J call TRBJ1-1; no reliable D call. This CDR3 is built from 15 residues. Germline loops: CDR1 MDHEN, CDR2 SYDVKM. V was shortened by 1 base and J by 3 bases, with 12 bases between the two germline ends. CDR3 amino acids: CASSLLGSGDTEAFF. The CDR3 DNA follows: TGTGCCAGCAGTTTATTGGGGAGCGGGGACACTGAAGCTTTCTTT.